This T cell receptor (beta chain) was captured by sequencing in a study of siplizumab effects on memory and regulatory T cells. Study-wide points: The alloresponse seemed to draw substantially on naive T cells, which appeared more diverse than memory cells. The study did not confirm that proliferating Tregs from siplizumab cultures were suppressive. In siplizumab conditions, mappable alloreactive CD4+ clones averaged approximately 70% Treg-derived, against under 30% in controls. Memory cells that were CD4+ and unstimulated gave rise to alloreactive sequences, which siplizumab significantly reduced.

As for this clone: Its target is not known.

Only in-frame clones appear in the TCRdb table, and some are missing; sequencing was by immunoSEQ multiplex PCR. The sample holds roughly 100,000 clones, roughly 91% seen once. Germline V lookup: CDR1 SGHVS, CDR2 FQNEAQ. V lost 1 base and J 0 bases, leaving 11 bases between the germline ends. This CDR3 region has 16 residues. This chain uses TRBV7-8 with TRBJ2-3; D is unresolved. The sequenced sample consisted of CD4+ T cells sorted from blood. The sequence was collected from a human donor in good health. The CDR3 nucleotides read TGTGCCAGCAGCTTAGTCCGGGCCGGGAGCACAGATACGCAGTATTTT. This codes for CASSLVRAGSTDTQYF.